The 20 T cell receptor beta chains below were found in one sample sequenced in a study of regulatory T cells in long-lasting Graves disease. The time point denotes: newly diagnosed GD, antithyroid drugs for less than 3 months. PBMC RNA was the source of the TCR library. CDR3 regions were amplified by Arm-PCR using iRepertoire HTBI primers to build TCR beta libraries. TCRdb itself ran the multiplex PCR reads through MiXCR, one entry per CDR3 protein. The repertoire consists of about 440,000 distinct CDR3 sequences, with about a sixth occurring once and the leading ten covering about a quarter. These data were also reused for a study on T cells in Graves' hyperthyroidism and ophthalmopathy.

The sequenced sample was peripheral blood mononuclear cells (PBMCs), obtained at new diagnosis, from a patient treated with antithyroid drugs. These TCRs come from a woman under 30 with Graves disease.

About this clonotype itself: A much larger clone is a single base away; this may be a read error. This chain connects TRBV5-1 to TRBJ2-7; perhaps TRBD1 as D (6 bases). This CDR3 region has 15 residues. Looked up from germline, CDR1 is SGHRS and CDR2 is YFSETQ. V lost 4 bases and J 6 bases, leaving 20 bases between the germline ends. CDR3 nucleotide sequence: TGCGCCAGCAGCGCCTACCACAGGGAAACCTGCGAGCAGTACTTC. This sequence encodes CASSAYHRETCEQYF.

This clonotype was seen repeatedly, ten times or more. The rearrangement joins TRBV7-6 to TRBJ2-1, with 8 bases aligning to TRBD2. The CDR3 extends over 12 amino acids. J gave up 7 bases and V 5 bases, and 1 base lay outside the gene matches. Germline-derived CDR1 and CDR2 are SGHVS and FNYEAQ. CDR3 bases: TGTGCCAGCAGCACTAGCGGAAATGAGCAGTTCTTC. Translated: CASSTSGNEQFF.

This clonotype has ten or more counts. The chain has TRBV2 and TRBJ2-7, with D possibly being TRBD2 (5 bases). V was shortened by 6 bases and J by 2 bases, with 11 bases between the two germline ends. The germline CDR1 and CDR2 sequences are SNHLY and FYNNEI. The length of the CDR3 is 13 residues. The CDR3 sequence: CASRLSGTYEQYF. The CDR3 DNA follows: TGTGCCAGCAGGTTATCCGGGACCTACGAGCAGTACTTC.

This clonotype was seen only a few times. The rearrangement uses TRBV6-2 or TRBV6-3 and TRBJ1-6; D is undetermined. The CDR3 is 17 amino acids. Germline loops: CDR1 MNHEY, CDR2 SVGEGT. The V gene lost 4 bases and the J gene lost 8 bases, with 21 bases spanning the gap. The CDR3 loop is CASSLDPSLGSDSPLHF. The DNA for the CDR3 is TGTGCCAGCAGTTTGGACCCGTCTTTGGGCTCGGATTCACCCCTCCACTTT.

This clonotype was picked up many times. The CDR3 sequence: CSATPSKLSNQPQHF. CDR3 in DNA: TGCAGTGCTACCCCATCAAAGCTTAGCAATCAGCCCCAGCATTTT. The J gene is TRBJ1-5, the V gene TRBV20-1, with D unclear. The CDR3 contains 15 residues. V was clipped by 4 bases and J by 0 bases, with 13 bases between them. Germline CDR1 DFQATT, CDR2 SNEGSKA (reference sequence).

The V gene is TRBV7-9, the J gene TRBJ2-4, with 9 bases lining up with TRBD1. V lost 5 bases to trimming and J lost 6 bases; unmatched junction nucleotides: 5. Per the germline V gene, CDR1 is SEHNR and CDR2 is FQNEAQ (reference sequence). CDR3 length: 14 amino acids. The CDR3 DNA follows: TGTGCCAGCAGCGACAGGGGGGAAGGAAACATTCAGTACTTC. Its protein is CASSDRGEGNIQYF.

This clonotype was detected ten times or more. The V call is TRBV28, the J call TRBJ2-7; 7 positions match TRBD2. CDR1 and CDR2 (germline): MDHEN, SYDVKM. This CDR3 contains 15 residues. J was trimmed by 5 bases and V by 4 bases; bases with no gene match: 11. DNA for the CDR3: TGTGCCAGCAGTTCGCCGAGCGGGATAATCCACGAGCAGTACTTC. This translates into CASSSPSGIIHEQYF. Full variable domain (remainder filled in from reference TRBV28 and TRBJ2-7): DVKVTQSSRYLVKRTGEKVFLECVQDMDHENMFWYRQDPGLGLRLIYFSYDVKMKEKGDIPEGYSVSREKKERFSLILESASTNQTSMYLCASSSPSGIIHEQYFGPGTRLTVT.

The gene calls are TRBV13 and TRBJ2-1; 12 bases are a match to TRBD2. The CDR3 loop spans 17 amino acids. The V gene end was trimmed by 5 bases and the J gene end by 3 bases; junction bases not matched to a gene: 8. The V gene's germline CDR1 is PRHDT and CDR2 FYEKMQ (reference sequence). The CDR3 loop is CASSQTSGSPDYNEQFF. For the CDR3, the DNA is TGTGCCAGCAGCCAGACTAGCGGGAGCCCTGACTACAATGAGCAGTTCTTC. The variable domain in full, completed from reference TRBV13 and TRBJ2-1, reads AAGVIQSPRHLIKEKRETATLKCYPIPRHDTVYWYQQGPGQDPQFLISFYEKMQSDKGSIPDRFSAQQFSDYHSELNMSSLELGDSALYFCASSQTSGSPDYNEQFFGPGTRLTVL.

This clonotype was observed a few times. J is TRBJ1-3 and V is TRBV5-1; 7 nucleotides line up with TRBD1. The CDR3 has 15 residues. The V segment lost 4 bases and the J segment 2 bases; nucleotides outside the gene matches: 6. Germline CDR1 SGHRS, CDR2 YFSETQ. The CDR3 region is CASSTQGSPGNTIYF. In nucleotides, the CDR3 is TGCGCCAGCAGCACACAGGGGAGCCCTGGAAACACCATATATTTT.

This clonotype has at least ten counts. The chain links TRBV7-2 to TRBJ1-1; tentatively, D is TRBD1 (5 bases). The germline CDR1 and CDR2 sequences are SGHTA and FQGNSA. The CDR3 has 14 amino acids. Trimming shortened V by 5 bases and J by 1 base, and 11 bases separated the two germline ends. Written as DNA, the CDR3 is TGTGCCAGCAGCCCCGCGACAGAGAACACTGAAGCTTTCTTT. Its protein product is CASSPATENTEAFF. The variable domain in full, completed from reference TRBV7-2 and TRBJ1-1, reads GAGVSQSPSNKVTEKGKDVELRCDPISGHTALYWYRQSLGQGLEFLIYFQGNSAPDKSGLPSDRFSAERTGGSVSTLTIQRTQQEDSAVYLCASSPATENTEAFFGQGTRLTVV.

For this clonotype: A much more abundant neighbour one base away suggests this may be a read error. CDR3 in amino acids: CASGRIAGDGYTF. The CDR3 bases are TGTGCCAGCGGCCGAATTGCGGGGGATGGCTACACCTTC. The genes are TRBV5-8 and TRBJ1-2; TRBD1 might be the D (5 bases). The germline gives CDR1 SGHTS, CDR2 YDEGEE. Trimming removed 7 bases from V and 6 bases from J, with 16 bases in between. The CDR3 spans 13 residues.

This clonotype was observed a handful of times. V and J are TRBV7-2 and TRBJ2-2; the match to TRBD2 covers 10 bases. V shed 2 bases, J shed 8 bases, and the junction held 2 bases outside the gene matches. CDR1 and CDR2 from the germline V gene are SGHTA and FQGNSA. The CDR3 runs 14 residues. Here the CDR3 DNA reads TGTGCCAGCAGCTTACTAGCGGGAGTTGGGGAGCTGTTTTTT. This translates into CASSLLAGVGELFF.

This clonotype was seen many times. This chain links TRBV5-1 with TRBJ2-5, with TRBD2 matching 12 bases. Germline CDR1 reads SGHRS; CDR2 reads YFSETQ. This CDR3 has 16 amino acids. The J segment lost 4 bases and the V segment lost 0 bases, leaving 4 bases of the junction unmatched. For the CDR3, the DNA is TGCGCCAGCAGCTTGGAAGCGACTAGCGGGAGAGAGACCCAGTACTTC. This translates into CASSLEATSGRETQYF.

In its sample, this clonotype was seen many times. V gene TRBV7-2 combines with J gene TRBJ2-1, with a tentative D call TRBD2 (6 bases). This CDR3 is built from 14 residues. V dropped 5 bases and J dropped 4 bases, with 12 bases sitting between them. CDR1 is SGHTA and CDR2 is FQGNSA in the germline V gene. The CDR3 reads CASSPAREYNEQFF. DNA for the CDR3: TGTGCCAGCAGCCCGGCCCGGGAGTACAATGAGCAGTTCTTC.

This clonotype was seen a handful of times. The CDR3: CASSSADRSSYEQYF. CDR3 nucleotide sequence: TGTGCCAGCAGTTCGGCGGACAGGAGTTCCTACGAGCAGTACTTC. The chain combines TRBV28 with TRBJ2-7; TRBD1 agrees at 7 bases. This CDR3 comprises 15 residues. The germline V gene encodes CDR1 MDHEN and CDR2 SYDVKM. Unmatched junction bases numbered 7, after V lost 4 bases and J lost 1 base. Together with reference TRBV28 and TRBJ2-7, the CDR3 gives the full variable domain: DVKVTQSSRYLVKRTGEKVFLECVQDMDHENMFWYRQDPGLGLRLIYFSYDVKMKEKGDIPEGYSVSREKKERFSLILESASTNQTSMYLCASSSADRSSYEQYFGPGTRLTVT.

The table lists this clonotype with many counts. The CDR3 here is CASSFGQTYEQYF. The DNA of the CDR3 is TGTGCCAGCAGTTTCGGGCAGACCTACGAGCAGTACTTC. V is TRBV28 and J is TRBJ2-7; D is unresolved. Trimming shortened V by 3 bases and J by 2 bases, and 8 bases separated the two germline ends. Germline CDR1 and CDR2: MDHEN and SYDVKM. The CDR3 is 13 residues long.

This clonotype was detected a few times. The gene calls are TRBV19 and TRBJ1-5; no firm D call. The CDR3 runs 12 residues. Trimming took off 7 bases at V and 6 bases at J, with 10 bases between the two ends. Germline V lookup: CDR1 LNHDA, CDR2 SQIVND (reference sequence). Here the CDR3 DNA reads TGTGCCAGTAACGGGTGGGGTCAGCCCCAGCATTTT. It translates to CASNGWGQPQHF.

For this clonotype: This may come from a read error, since a much larger clone is one base off. The chain is built from TRBV28 and TRBJ1-5; the D is unclear. CDR3 length equals 17 residues. Trimming cost V 4 bases and J 5 bases, with 21 bases left between them. Germline V lookup: CDR1 MDHEN, CDR2 SYDVKM. The CDR3 DNA reads TGTGCCAGCAGTTCTTCTCGATGGCAAAGAAATGATCAGCCCCAGCATTTT. Protein product: CASSSSRWQRNDQPQHF.

This clonotype was seen repeatedly, ten times or more. V usage is TRBV5-1 and J usage is TRBJ1-1, with D possibly matching TRBD1 (5 bases). CDR3 length: 14 amino acids. The germline V gene has CDR1 SGHRS and CDR2 YFSETQ. V was pared by 4 bases and J by 2 bases, with 12 bases between. CDR3 coding DNA: TGCGCCAGCAGCGTTGGGACGGGAAACACTGAAGCTTTCTTT. Translated: CASSVGTGNTEAFF.

This clonotype has ten or more counts. The rearrangement links TRBV5-1 to TRBJ2-1, with D possibly being TRBD1 (6 bases). Germline V gene data show CDR1 as SGHRS and CDR2 as YFSETQ. Trimming removed 3 bases at V and 3 bases at J, with 16 bases between. The CDR3 is 16 residues long. CDR3 sequence: CASSSRDTTYYNEQFF. As DNA, the CDR3 is TGCGCCAGCAGCTCCCGGGACACCACTTACTACAATGAGCAGTTCTTC.